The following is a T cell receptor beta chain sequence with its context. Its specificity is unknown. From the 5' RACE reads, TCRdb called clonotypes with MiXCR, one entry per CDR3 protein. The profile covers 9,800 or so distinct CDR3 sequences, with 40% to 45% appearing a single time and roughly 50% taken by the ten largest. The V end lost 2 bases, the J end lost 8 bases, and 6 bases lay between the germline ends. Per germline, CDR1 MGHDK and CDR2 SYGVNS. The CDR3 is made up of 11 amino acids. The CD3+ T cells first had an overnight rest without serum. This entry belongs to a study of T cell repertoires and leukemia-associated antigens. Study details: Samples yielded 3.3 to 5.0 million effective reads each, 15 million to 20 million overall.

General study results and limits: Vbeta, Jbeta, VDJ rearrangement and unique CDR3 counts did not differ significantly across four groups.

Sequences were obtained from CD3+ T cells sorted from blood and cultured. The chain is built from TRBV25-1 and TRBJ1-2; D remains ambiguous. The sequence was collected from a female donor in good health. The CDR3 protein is CASSERSGYTF. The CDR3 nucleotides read TGTGCCAGCAGTGAACGTAGCGGCTACACCTTC.